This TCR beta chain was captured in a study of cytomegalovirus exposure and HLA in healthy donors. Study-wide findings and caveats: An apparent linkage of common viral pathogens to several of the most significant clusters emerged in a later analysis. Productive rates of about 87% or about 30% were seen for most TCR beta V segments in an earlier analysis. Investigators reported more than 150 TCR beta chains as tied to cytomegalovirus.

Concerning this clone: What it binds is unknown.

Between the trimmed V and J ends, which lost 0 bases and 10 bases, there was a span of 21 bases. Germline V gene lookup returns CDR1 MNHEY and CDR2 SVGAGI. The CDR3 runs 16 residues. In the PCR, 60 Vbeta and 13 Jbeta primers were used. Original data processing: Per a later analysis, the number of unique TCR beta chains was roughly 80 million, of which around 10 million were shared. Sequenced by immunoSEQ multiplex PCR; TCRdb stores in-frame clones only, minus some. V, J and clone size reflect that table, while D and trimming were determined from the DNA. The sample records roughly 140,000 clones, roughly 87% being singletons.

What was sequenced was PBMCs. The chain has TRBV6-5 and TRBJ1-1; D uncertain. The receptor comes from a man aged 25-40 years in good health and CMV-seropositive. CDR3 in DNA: TGTGCCAGCAGTTACTCGATTGGAGGCGGGGAAGATGGAGCTTTCTTT. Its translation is CASSYSIGGGEDGAFF.